This passage covers 23 T cell receptor beta chains from one sample sequenced in a study of identifying expanded T cells in peripheral blood. The table came from immunoSEQ multiplex PCR; TCRdb's copy has only in-frame clones and leaves some out. The table shows about 58,000 clones, with under 85% occurring only once. Sequenced material: blood. The receptors stem from a person aged 18 to 75 in good health.

The chain uses TRBV10-1 and TRBJ2-6, with D perhaps TRBD1 or TRBD2 (5 bases each). Germline CDR1 reads WNHNN; CDR2 reads SYGVQD (reference sequence). Trimming shortened V by 10 bases and J by 1 base, and 17 bases separated the two germline ends. This CDR3 spans 16 amino acids. As DNA, the CDR3 is TGCGCCAAGCCGGGACGGAAAAAGTCTGGGGCCAACGTCCTGACTTTC. Its protein is CAKPGRKKSGANVLTF.

The chain is built from TRBV6-1 and TRBJ2-7; possibly TRBD2 for D (5 bases). This CDR3 is 16 amino acids long. In germline, CDR1 is MNHNS, CDR2 SASEGT. V lost 1 base, J lost 3 bases, and 16 bases lay in between. CDR3 protein: CASSEGRGYIYYEQYF. Here the CDR3 DNA reads TGTGCCAGCAGTGAAGGACGGGGTTATATTTACTACGAGCAGTACTTC.

The count of this clone is one. V gene TRBV29-1 combines with J gene TRBJ2-5; TRBD1 matches at 9 bases. The CDR3 contains 13 residues. V lost 4 bases and J lost 6; bases outside the gene matches: 6. The germline V gene encodes CDR1 SQVTM and CDR2 ANQGSEA. The CDR3 loop reads CSVGGQGPQTQYF. The DNA of the CDR3 is TGCAGCGTTGGGGGACAGGGCCCGCAGACCCAGTACTTC.

This clone came up once. V gene TRBV1 combines with J gene TRBJ1-5; the table's D gene call, TRBD1, was not cross checked with the DNA. TRBV1 is a documented pseudogene. This CDR3 comprises 19 residues. The CDR3, as DNA: TGCACCAGCAGCCAAGATCACCTGAAGACAGGAATCAATCTCTCGCCCCAGCATTTT. This encodes CTSSQDHLKTGINLSPQHF.

V and J are TRBV4-2 and TRBJ1-2; D is unresolved. Trimming pared 1 base from V and 8 bases from J, leaving 11 bases between. The germline V gene encodes CDR1 LGHNA and CDR2 YNFKEQ. The CDR3 loop spans 13 amino acids. For the CDR3, the DNA is TGTGCCAGCAGCCAAGTCCGGGGTGAAGGCTACACCTTC. The encoded protein is CASSQVRGEGYTF.

This clone occurred a few times. The rearrangement links TRBV5-4 to TRBJ2-3, with TRBD1 matching 7 bases. V was pared by 2 bases and J by 1 base, with 4 bases of the junction left unmatched. CDR3 length equals 15 residues. Germline V gene lookup returns CDR1 SGHNT and CDR2 YYREEE (reference sequence). CDR3 nucleotide sequence: TGTGCCAGCAGCTTTTCCACAGGGGGCACAGATACGCAGTATTTT. Residues: CASSFSTGGTDTQYF.

The chain joins TRBV2 to TRBJ2-2; no clear D gene. This CDR3 comprises 14 residues. The germline gives CDR1 SNHLY, CDR2 FYNNEI. V dropped 3 bases and J dropped 6 bases, with 11 bases sitting between them. The CDR3 DNA follows: TGTGCCAGCAGTGAGCAACTACGCGCCGGGGAGCTGTTTTTT. This codes for CASSEQLRAGELFF.

This chain connects TRBV6-1 to TRBJ2-1; the match to TRBD2 covers 8 bases. V lost 0 bases and J lost 1; bases outside the gene matches: 11. Per germline, CDR1 MNHNS and CDR2 SASEGT. This CDR3 has 19 amino acids. CDR3 DNA sequence: TGTGCCAGCAGTGAAGCGCGATACGGGAGGGCCGTTTCCTACAATGAGCAGTTCTTC. This encodes CASSEARYGRAVSYNEQFF.

The V call is TRBV30, the J call TRBJ1-3; D gene ambiguous. The V gene lost 0 bases and the J gene lost 2 bases, with 11 bases spanning the gap. Germline CDR1 GTSNPN, CDR2 SVGIG (reference sequence). This CDR3 has 15 residues. CDR3 region: CAWSVDSKAGNTIYF. CDR3 in DNA: TGTGCCTGGAGTGTTGACTCGAAGGCTGGAAACACCATATATTTT.

Here the CDR3 reads CASSWSGGKGTQYF. CDR3 nucleotides: TGTGCCAGCAGTTGGAGCGGGGGGAAAGGTACGCAGTATTTT. This chain joins TRBV2 and TRBJ2-3; 9 bases align to TRBD2. Losses at the gene ends were 5 bases for V and 8 bases for J; bases not matched to a gene: 8. The CDR3 has 14 residues. Germline values: CDR1 SNHLY, CDR2 FYNNEI.

V is TRBV5-8 and J is TRBJ2-3; 14 nucleotides line up with TRBD2. CDR1 is SGHTS and CDR2 is YDEGEE in the germline V gene. The length of the CDR3 is 15 residues. The junction had 0 bases not matched to a gene; V was cut back by 0 bases and J by 6 bases. The CDR3 nucleotides read TGTGCCAGCAGCTTGGGGACTAGCGGGAGGGATACGCAGTATTTT. This codes for CASSLGTSGRDTQYF.

The V gene is TRBV19, the J gene TRBJ1-2; TRBD1 is a possible D gene (5 bases). The CDR3 contains 15 residues. Looked up from germline, CDR1 is LNHDA and CDR2 is SQIVND (reference sequence). Trimming removed 2 bases from V and 6 bases from J, with 16 bases in between. The CDR3 loop reads CASSIQGGRRDGYTF. DNA for the CDR3: TGTGCCAGTAGTATACAGGGAGGGCGTCGGGATGGCTACACCTTC.

CDR3 residues: CASSSGQTTYEQYF. In DNA form, the CDR3 reads TGTGCCAGCAGCTCGGGACAGACAACCTACGAGCAGTACTTC. The rearrangement uses TRBV11-2 and TRBJ2-7, with TRBD1 matching over 7 bases. Trimming cost V 4 bases and J 2 bases; bases outside gene matches: 5. Germline CDR1 SGHAT, CDR2 FQNNGV. There are 14 residues in the CDR3.

V gene TRBV27 combines with J gene TRBJ1-2; D unresolved. This CDR3 region has 14 residues. The V and J ends lost 6 bases and 5 bases respectively, with 16 bases between them. Germline CDR1 is MNHEY and CDR2 is SMNVEV (reference sequence). The CDR3 nucleotides read TGTGCCAGCAGCGCCAACGCGGCCGTGTATGGCTACACCTTC. This translates into CASSANAAVYGYTF.

The gene calls are TRBV18 and TRBJ2-5; D not certain. Trimming removed 3 bases from V and 1 base from J, with 6 bases in between. The germline gives CDR1 KGHSH, CDR2 LQKENI. The CDR3 is 13 residues long. The CDR3 reads CASSPLSQETQYF. The CDR3 region has the DNA TGTGCCAGCTCACCCCTCTCCCAAGAGACCCAGTACTTC.

The chain has TRBV5-4 and TRBJ1-3; 7 bases are a match to TRBD1. Germline V gene sequence: CDR1 SGHNT, CDR2 YYREEE (reference sequence). V was pared by 4 bases and J by 0 bases, with 4 bases of the junction left unmatched. CDR3 length equals 15 residues. The CDR3 loop reads CASSRQGGSGNTIYF. CDR3 nucleotides: TGTGCCAGCAGCCGTCAGGGGGGCTCTGGAAACACCATATATTTT.

The chain uses TRBV18 and TRBJ1-4, with D unresolved. Between the trimmed V and J ends, which lost 5 bases and 3 bases, there was a span of 7 bases. Germline V CDR1 and CDR2: KGHSH, LQKENI. This CDR3 region has 13 residues. The CDR3 sequence: CASSTGSNEKLFF. As DNA, the CDR3 is TGTGCCAGCTCAACGGGGTCTAATGAAAAACTGTTTTTT.

This clone came up once. The gene calls are TRBV7-2 and TRBJ2-2, with 7 bases identical to TRBD2. Germline CDR1 is SGHTA and CDR2 is FQGNSA. The CDR3 runs 18 residues. J lost 5 bases, V lost 6 bases, and 18 bases had no gene match. The CDR3 DNA reads as TGTGCCAGCAGACCGGACCGTGGCGGGAGAGGGCTGACCGGGGAGCTGTTTTTT. It is translated as CASRPDRGGRGLTGELFF.

This clone has just one count. CDR3 residues: CASSVAYAAGANVLTF. CDR3 nucleotide sequence: TGTGCCAGCAGCGTAGCATACGCGGCTGGGGCCAACGTCCTGACTTTC. The chain has TRBV9 and TRBJ2-6; D remains ambiguous. V lost 0 bases, J lost 2 bases, and 9 bases lay in between. The CDR3 length is 16 residues. Germline CDR1 is SGDLS and CDR2 is YYNGEE.

V is TRBV10-2 and J is TRBJ2-5; 9 bases map to TRBD2. The CDR3 is 13 amino acids. V was pared by 2 bases and J by 11 bases, with 6 bases of the junction left unmatched. CDR1 and CDR2 from the germline V gene are WSHSY and SAAADI. The CDR3 here is CASSETSGFSQYF. The CDR3 region has the DNA TGCGCCAGCAGTGAGACTAGCGGGTTCTCGCAGTACTTC.

The chain has TRBV23-1 and TRBJ1-5; D might be TRBD1 (5 bases). TRBV23-1 is marked as an open reading frame, function uncertain. V gave up 7 bases and J gave up 4 bases, with 11 bases separating them. The length of the CDR3 is 13 residues. The CDR3, as DNA: TGCGCCAGCACTCGACAGCGGAATCAGCCCCAGCATTTT. Residues: CASTRQRNQPQHF.

V usage is TRBV5-4 and J usage is TRBJ1-3, with D perhaps TRBD1 (6 bases). The CDR3 loop spans 13 amino acids. V lost 10 bases and J lost 7, with 18 bases in between. Germline CDR1 is SGHNT and CDR2 is YYREEE (reference sequence). The chain's CDR3 is CAGGKGDGNTIYF. CDR3 DNA sequence: TGTGCCGGCGGCAAGGGGGACGGGAACACCATATATTTT.

The chain links TRBV4-3 to TRBJ2-7, with unresolved D. The V gene's germline CDR1 is LGHNA and CDR2 YSLEER. This CDR3 has 15 amino acids. Trimming cost V 0 bases and J 7 bases, with 16 bases left between them. The CDR3: CASSQDTGARNEQYF. CDR3 sequence (DNA): TGCGCCAGCAGCCAAGATACTGGTGCCAGAAATGAGCAGTACTTC.